These 8 T cell receptor beta chains share one sample of origin, sequenced in a study of vaccination effects on CD4 cells after COVID-19. Here immunoSEQ multiplex PCR was the method, and the copy in TCRdb shows in-frame clones only, minus some. The profile shows approximately 31,000 clones, about 70% of them singletons. The antigens for these receptors are not known. Following 10 days of culture, CD4+ T cells were isolated. The source was CD4+ T cells from PBMCs cultured without peptide, collected before COVID-19 vaccination. The receptors derive from a human donor who received a COVID-19 vaccine.

The V and J genes are TRBV27 and TRBJ1-5; the D is unclear. CDR3 length: 13 amino acids. Trimming pared 4 bases from V and 5 bases from J, leaving 9 bases between. The germline CDR1 and CDR2 sequences are MNHEY and SMNVEV (reference sequence). DNA of the CDR3: TGTGCCAGCAGTTCCCTTAAGTATCAGCCCCAGCATTTT. Translated, it gives CASSSLKYQPQHF.

The V call is TRBV7-8, the J call TRBJ1-5; tentatively, D is TRBD1 (5 bases). The CDR3 runs 15 residues. Trimming took 5 bases from V and 3 from J, leaving 14 bases between them. Germline CDR1 is SGHVS and CDR2 is FQNEAQ. Written as DNA, the CDR3 is TGTGCCAGCAGCCAGTTTCAGGGCTCCAATCAGCCCCAGCATTTT. Translation gives CASSQFQGSNQPQHF.

The genes are TRBV5-1 and TRBJ2-3, with 8 bases matching TRBD2. This CDR3 is built from 14 residues. Germline V lookup: CDR1 SGHRS, CDR2 YFSETQ. V gave up 6 bases and J gave up 2 bases; unmatched junction bases: 5. In DNA, the CDR3 is TGCGCCAGCACCCCGGGACTAGACACAGATACGCAGTATTTT. As protein: CASTPGLDTDTQYF. Drawing the rest from reference TRBV5-1 and TRBJ2-3, the complete variable domain is KAGVTQTPRYLIKTRGQQVTLSCSPISGHRSVSWYQQTPGQGLQFLFEYFSETQRNKGNFPGRFSGRQFSNSRSEMNVSTLELGDSALYLCASTPGLDTDTQYFGPGTRLTVL.

V gene TRBV27 combines with J gene TRBJ1-6, with D uncertain. Germline V gene data show CDR1 as MNHEY and CDR2 as SMNVEV (reference sequence). The CDR3 is made up of 15 amino acids. V was shortened by 6 bases and J by 7 bases, with 16 bases between the two germline ends. CDR3 nucleotide sequence: TGTGCCAGCAGCCCCCGCGGCGCGGGAAATTCACCCCTCCACTTT. This sequence encodes CASSPRGAGNSPLHF.

This chain links TRBV24-1 with TRBJ2-3; D might be TRBD1 (6 bases). The CDR3 extends over 14 amino acids. The ends were cut back, 7 bases at V and 2 bases at J, with 12 bases in the middle. CDR1 KGHDR and CDR2 SFDVKD come from the germline V gene. The CDR3: CATRPTGTTDTQYF. CDR3 nucleotides: TGTGCCACCAGACCGACAGGTACCACAGATACGCAGTATTTT.

The chain combines TRBV5-4 with TRBJ1-2, with D possibly matching TRBD1 (5 bases). This CDR3 has 14 amino acids. Germline V gives CDR1 SGHNT, CDR2 YYREEE (reference sequence). V was clipped by 3 bases and J by 4 bases, with 13 bases between them. The chain's CDR3 is CASSSTGRSYGYTF. The DNA of the CDR3 is TGTGCCAGCAGCTCAACAGGCCGGAGCTATGGCTACACCTTC.

This clone was detected once. The rearrangement joins TRBV19 to TRBJ2-5; TRBD1 matches at 8 bases. V was clipped by 5 bases and J by 5 bases; unmatched bases: 10. The CDR3 has 15 residues. Germline V CDR1 and CDR2: LNHDA, SQIVND (reference sequence). The chain's CDR3 is CASSRQGIIAETQYF. The CDR3 DNA reads as TGTGCCAGTAGTCGACAGGGGATAATAGCGGAGACCCAGTACTTC.

The V gene is TRBV3-1 (or the pseudogene TRBV3-2), the J gene TRBJ2-4; 7 nucleotides match TRBD2. The CDR3 has 14 amino acids. The ends lost 1 base at V and 9 bases at J; junction bases unmatched: 6. Germline V lookup: CDR1 LGHDT, CDR2 YNNKEL (reference sequence). The CDR3 bases are TGTGCCAGCAGCCAAGGACTAGCTGAACGCATTCAGTACTTC. This translates into CASSQGLAERIQYF.